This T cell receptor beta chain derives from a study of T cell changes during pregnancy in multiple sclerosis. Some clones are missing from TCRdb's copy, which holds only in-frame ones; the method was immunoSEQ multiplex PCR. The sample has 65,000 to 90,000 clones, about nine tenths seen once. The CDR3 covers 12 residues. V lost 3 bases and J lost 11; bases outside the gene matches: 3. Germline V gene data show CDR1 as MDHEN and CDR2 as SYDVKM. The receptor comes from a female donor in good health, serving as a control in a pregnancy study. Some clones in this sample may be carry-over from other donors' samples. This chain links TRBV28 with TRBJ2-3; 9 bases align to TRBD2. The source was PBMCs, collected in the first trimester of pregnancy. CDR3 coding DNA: TGTGCCAGCAGTTTCAGGCGGGGGGGGCAGTATTTT. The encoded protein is CASSFRRGGQYF.